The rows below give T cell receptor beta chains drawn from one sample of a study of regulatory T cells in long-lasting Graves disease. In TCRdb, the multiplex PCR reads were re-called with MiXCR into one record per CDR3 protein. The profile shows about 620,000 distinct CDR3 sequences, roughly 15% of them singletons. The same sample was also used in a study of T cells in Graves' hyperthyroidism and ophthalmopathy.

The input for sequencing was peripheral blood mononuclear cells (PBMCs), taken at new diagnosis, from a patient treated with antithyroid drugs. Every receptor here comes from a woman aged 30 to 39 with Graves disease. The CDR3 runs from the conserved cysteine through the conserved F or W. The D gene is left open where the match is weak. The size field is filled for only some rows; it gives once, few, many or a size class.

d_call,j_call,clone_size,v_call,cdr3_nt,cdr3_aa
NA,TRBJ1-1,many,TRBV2,TGTGCCAGCAGTGGGTCCGGGAACACTGAAGCTTTCTTT,CASSGSGNTEAFF
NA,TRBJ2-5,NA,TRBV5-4,TGTGCCAGCAGATTGGGTGTGATGGGGGAGACCCAGTACTTC,CASRLGVMGETQYF
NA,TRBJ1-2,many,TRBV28,TGTGCCAGCAGCTCAACTTGGTCATATGGCTACACCTTC,CASSSTWSYGYTF
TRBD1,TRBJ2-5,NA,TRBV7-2,TGTGCCAGCAGCGCGGGCCTAAGGGGGCGGGAGACCCAGTACTTC,CASSAGLRGRETQYF
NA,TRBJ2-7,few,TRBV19,TGTGCCAGTAGTATGGACCCACGGCTAACCTACGAGCAGTACTTC,CASSMDPRLTYEQYF
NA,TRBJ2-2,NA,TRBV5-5,TGTGCCAGCAGCCGTACTGTAGCGTCTCGCACCGGGGAGCTGTTTTTT,CASSRTVASRTGELFF
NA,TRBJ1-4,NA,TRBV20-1,TGCAGTGCTAGAGATCGATGGAGGGACTCTAATGAAAAACTGTTTTTT,CSARDRWRDSNEKLFF
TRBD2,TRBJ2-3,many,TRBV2,TGTGCCAGCAGACGATCGATAGCGGGAGTAATTACAGATACGCAGTATTTT,CASRRSIAGVITDTQYF
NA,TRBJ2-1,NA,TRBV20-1,TGCAGTGCCAAGGGAACAGGCGGCGGGTACAATGAGCAGTTCTTC,CSAKGTGGGYNEQFF
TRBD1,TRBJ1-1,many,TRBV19,TGTGCCAGTAGCGCCGGGACAGGGTACGCTGAAGCTTTCTTT,CASSAGTGYAEAFF
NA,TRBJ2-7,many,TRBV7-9,TGTGCCAGCAGCTTGAGGGATACCTACGAGCAGTACTTC,CASSLRDTYEQYF
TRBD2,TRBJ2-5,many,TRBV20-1,TGCAGTGCAAGGACTAGTGGTTTCGCAATTATGGAGACCCAGTACTTC,CSARTSGFAIMETQYF
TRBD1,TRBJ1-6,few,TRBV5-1,TGCGCCAGCAGCTTGGAAACAGGGGTTAATTCACCCCTCCACTTT,CASSLETGVNSPLHF
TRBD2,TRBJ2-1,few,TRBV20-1,TGCAGTGCTTGGACTAGCGGGAGTCGGGTTTCGGGCAATGAGCAGTTCTTC,CSAWTSGSRVSGNEQFF
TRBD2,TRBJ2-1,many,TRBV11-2,TGTGCCAGCAGCTTAGATCTTACTAGCGGCACCTACAATGAGCAGTTCTTC,CASSLDLTSGTYNEQFF
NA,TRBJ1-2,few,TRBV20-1,TGCAGTGCTAGAGACCCTAACACGGATGGCTACACCTTC,CSARDPNTDGYTF
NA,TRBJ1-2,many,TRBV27,TGTGCCAGCAGTTTAAAGGGGCCAAACCCTATCTATGGCTACACCTTC,CASSLKGPNPIYGYTF
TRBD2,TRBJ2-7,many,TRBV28,TGTGCCAGCAGACAAGGAGGAGCGGGACTATCCTACGAGCAGTACTTC,CASRQGGAGLSYEQYF
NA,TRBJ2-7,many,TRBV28,TGTGCCAGCAGTTTTGGGCGGTTCTACGAGCAGTACTTC,CASSFGRFYEQYF
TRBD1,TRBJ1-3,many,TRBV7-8,TGTGCCAGCAGCCAGACAGGGTCGGCAAACACCATATATTTT,CASSQTGSANTIYF
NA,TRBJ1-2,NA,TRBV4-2,TGTGCCAGCAGCCAAGACCCGGACTCTAACTATGGCTACACCTTC,CASSQDPDSNYGYTF
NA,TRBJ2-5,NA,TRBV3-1,TGTGCCAGCGGGGACGGGAAGATGTACTTC,CASGDGKMYF
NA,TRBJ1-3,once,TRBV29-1,TGCAGCGTTGAAGGGGGCTCTGGAAACACCATATATTTT,CSVEGGSGNTIYF
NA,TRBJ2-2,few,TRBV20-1,TGCAGTGCTAGAGCTGTGACCGGGGAGCTGTTTTTT,CSARAVTGELFF
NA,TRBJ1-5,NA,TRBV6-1,TGTGCCAGCAAGTGGGGGGTCGATCAGCCCCAGCATTTT,CASKWGVDQPQHF
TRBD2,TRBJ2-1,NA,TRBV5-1,TGCGCCAGCAGCTTGGTTAGCGGGGTCCACAATGAGCAGTTCTTC,CASSLVSGVHNEQFF
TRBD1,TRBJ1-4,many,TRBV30,TGTGCCTGGAGCCCGGGACAGGGAATTGAAAAACTGTTTTTT,CAWSPGQGIEKLFF
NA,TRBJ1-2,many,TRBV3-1,TGTGCCAGCAGCCAAGGTAAAGGCTACACCTTC,CASSQGKGYTF
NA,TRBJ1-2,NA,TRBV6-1,TGTGCCAGCAGGGCACCAGGAAGGAGCTATGGCTACACCTTC,CASRAPGRSYGYTF
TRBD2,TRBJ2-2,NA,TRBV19,TGTGCCAGTAGTATACAACCTCTAGCGGACGCGAACACCGGGGAGCTGTTTTTT,CASSIQPLADANTGELFF
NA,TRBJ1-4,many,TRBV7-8,TGTGCCAGCAGCCCGGACAGCCGTAATGAAAAACTGTTTTTT,CASSPDSRNEKLFF
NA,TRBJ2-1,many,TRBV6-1,TGTGCCAGCAGATCCCTAATTTACTCGTACAATGAGCAGTTCTTC,CASRSLIYSYNEQFF